This TCR beta chain was sequenced in a study of T-cell reconstitution after alpha-beta-depleted transplantation in children. Ten or more counts support this clonotype. No antigen is known for it. This CDR3 spans 13 amino acids. From germline, CDR1 is DFQATT and CDR2 SNEGSKA (reference sequence). The ends were cut back, 5 bases at V and 1 base at J, with 11 bases in the middle. Study observations and caveats: Expanded graft clones, several hundred of them, were reportedly the source of alpha-beta T cells about two months after transplant. Most T-cell counts and diversity one year after the transplant came from T cells that were newly produced.

This sample's TCRbeta library carried unique molecular identifier barcodes. MiXCR was run by TCRdb on the PCR reads, yielding one entry per CDR3 protein. This sample has approximately 300,000 distinct CDR3 sequences, with about 9.9% found just once. This chain joins TRBV20-1 and TRBJ2-5; D perhaps matches TRBD2 (5 bases). The clonotype comes from a male patient aged 2 to 10 who had a stem cell transplant for chronic granulomatous disease, so the T cells may come from the graft donor. This sample comprised peripheral blood, obtained 180 days after TCRalphabeta/CD19-depleted stem cell transplant. The CDR3 sequence is CSAVLRAQETQYF. The CDR3 DNA reads TGCAGTGCTGTCCTGCGGGCCCAAGAGACCCAGTACTTC.